This T cell receptor beta chain is from a study of T cells in Graves' hyperthyroidism and ophthalmopathy. Study-level points and caveats: Clonotypes that were expanded in thyroid above 0.001 mostly appeared in blood too.

Amplified TCR beta CDR3 regions came from RNA transcripts. First-round RT-PCR targeting the TCR CDR3 was performed with the HTBI primer set. TCRdb passed the multiplex PCR reads through MiXCR, listing each CDR3 protein once. This sample has 300,000 to 350,000 distinct CDR3 sequences, with around a fifth found just once. Fresh peripheral blood, 10 ml, yielded the PBMCs. Note on this clonotype: Its antigen remains unidentified.

Sequencing was carried out using blood. This TCR came from a woman between 45 and 60 years old with Graves' hyperthyroidism.

CDR3 nucleotides: TGTGCCAGTAGTATTGGGGAGAGCGGCTACACCTTC. Translation: CASSIGESGYTF. The rearrangement links TRBV19 to TRBJ1-2; no clear D gene. V lost 3 bases and J 8 bases, leaving 10 bases between the germline ends. Germline V gene data show CDR1 as LNHDA and CDR2 as SQIVND (reference sequence). This CDR3 has 12 amino acids.